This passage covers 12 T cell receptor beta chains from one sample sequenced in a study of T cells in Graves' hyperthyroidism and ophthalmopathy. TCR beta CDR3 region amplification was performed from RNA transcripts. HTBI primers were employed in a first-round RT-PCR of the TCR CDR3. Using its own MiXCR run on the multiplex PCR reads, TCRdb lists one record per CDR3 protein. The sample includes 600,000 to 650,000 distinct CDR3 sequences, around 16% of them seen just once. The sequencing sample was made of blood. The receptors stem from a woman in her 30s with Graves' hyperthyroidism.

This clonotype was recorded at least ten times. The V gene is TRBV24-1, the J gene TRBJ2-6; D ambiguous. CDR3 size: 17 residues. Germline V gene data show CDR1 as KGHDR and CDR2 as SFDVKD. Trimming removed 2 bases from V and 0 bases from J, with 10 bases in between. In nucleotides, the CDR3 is TGTGCCACCAGTGATTCAGGCCGGGCCTCTGGGGCCAACGTCCTGACTTTC. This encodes CATSDSGRASGANVLTF.

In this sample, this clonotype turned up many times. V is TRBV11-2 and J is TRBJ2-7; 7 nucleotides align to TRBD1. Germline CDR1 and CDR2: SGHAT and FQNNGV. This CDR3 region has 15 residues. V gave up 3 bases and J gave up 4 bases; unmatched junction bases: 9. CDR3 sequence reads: CASSLGRDSGYEQYF. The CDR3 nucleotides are TGTGCCAGCAGCTTGGGCCGGGACAGCGGATACGAGCAGTACTTC.

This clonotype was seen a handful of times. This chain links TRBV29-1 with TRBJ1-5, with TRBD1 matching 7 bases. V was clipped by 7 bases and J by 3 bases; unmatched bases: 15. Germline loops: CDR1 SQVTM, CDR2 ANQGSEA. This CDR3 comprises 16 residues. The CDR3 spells CSARLGTVADNQPQHF. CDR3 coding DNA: TGCAGCGCCCGCCTCGGGACAGTCGCCGACAATCAGCCCCAGCATTTT.

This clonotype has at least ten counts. This chain's CDR3 is CSAIPQPGTGGWEQYF. DNA of the CDR3: TGCAGTGCTATACCCCAACCCGGGACAGGGGGTTGGGAGCAGTACTTC. J is TRBJ2-7 and V is TRBV20-1; TRBD1 aligns across 11 bases. From germline, CDR1 is DFQATT and CDR2 SNEGSKA (reference sequence). The V gene end was trimmed by 4 bases and the J gene end by 7 bases; junction bases not matched to a gene: 15. This CDR3 has 16 amino acids.

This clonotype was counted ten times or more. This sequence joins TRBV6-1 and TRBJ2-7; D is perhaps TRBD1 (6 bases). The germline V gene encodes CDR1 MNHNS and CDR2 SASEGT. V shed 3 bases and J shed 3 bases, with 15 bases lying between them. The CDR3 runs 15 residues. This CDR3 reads CASSELQGKGYEQYF. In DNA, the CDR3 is TGTGCCAGCAGTGAGCTACAGGGTAAGGGCTACGAGCAGTACTTC.

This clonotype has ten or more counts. Here the CDR3 DNA reads TGCAGTGCTAGGGATGCGAGACAGGGGAGCACTGAAGCTTTCTTT. As protein: CSARDARQGSTEAFF. The chain couples TRBV20-1 to TRBJ1-1; 8 bases agree with TRBD1. CDR1 DFQATT and CDR2 SNEGSKA come from the germline V gene (reference sequence). This CDR3 contains 15 residues. V dropped 3 bases and J dropped 4; count of bases not matched to a gene: 10.

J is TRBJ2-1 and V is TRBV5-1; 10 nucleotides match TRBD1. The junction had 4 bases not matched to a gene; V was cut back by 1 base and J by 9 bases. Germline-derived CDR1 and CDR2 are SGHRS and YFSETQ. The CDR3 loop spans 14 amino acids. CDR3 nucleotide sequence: TGCGCCAGCAGCTTGATCGGGACAGGGGTTGAGCAGTTCTTC. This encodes CASSLIGTGVEQFF.

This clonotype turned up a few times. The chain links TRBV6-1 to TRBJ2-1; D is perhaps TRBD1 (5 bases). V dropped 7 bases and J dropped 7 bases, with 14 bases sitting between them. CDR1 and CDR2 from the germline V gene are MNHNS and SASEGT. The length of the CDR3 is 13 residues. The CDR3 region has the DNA TGTGCCAGCACTCCGGGCCCAGGGAATGAGCAGTTCTTC. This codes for CASTPGPGNEQFF.

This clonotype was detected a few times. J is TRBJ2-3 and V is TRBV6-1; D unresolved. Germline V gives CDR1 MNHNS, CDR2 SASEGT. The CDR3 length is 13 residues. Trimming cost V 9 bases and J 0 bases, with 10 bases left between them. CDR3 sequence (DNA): TGTGCCAGTCGCGAGGTTAGCACAGATACGCAGTATTTT. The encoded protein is CASREVSTDTQYF.

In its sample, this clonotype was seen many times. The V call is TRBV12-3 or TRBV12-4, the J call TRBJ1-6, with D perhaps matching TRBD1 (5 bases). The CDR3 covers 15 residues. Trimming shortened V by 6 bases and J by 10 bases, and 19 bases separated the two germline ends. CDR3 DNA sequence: TGTGCCAGCAGCAAAACCCTCACGGGGGTATCACCCCTCCACTTT. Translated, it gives CASSKTLTGVSPLHF.

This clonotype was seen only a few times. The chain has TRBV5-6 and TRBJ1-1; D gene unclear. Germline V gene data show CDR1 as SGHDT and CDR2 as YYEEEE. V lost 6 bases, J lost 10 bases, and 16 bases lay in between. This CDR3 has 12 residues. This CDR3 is CASTQLGGRAFF. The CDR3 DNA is TGTGCCAGCACCCAATTGGGAGGGAGAGCTTTCTTT.

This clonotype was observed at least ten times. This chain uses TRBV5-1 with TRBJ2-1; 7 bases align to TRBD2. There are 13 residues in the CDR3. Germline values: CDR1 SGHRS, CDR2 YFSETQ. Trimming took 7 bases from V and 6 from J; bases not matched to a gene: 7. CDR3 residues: CASAAGRVNEQFF. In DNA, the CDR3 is TGCGCCAGCGCAGCGGGAAGGGTCAATGAGCAGTTCTTC.